Listed below are T cell receptor beta chains from one sample, sequenced in a study of PD-L1 blockade in urothelial cancer. TCRdb's table, derived via immunoSEQ multiplex PCR, lists solely in-frame clones and lacks some. The sample lists about 420 clones; around two fifths were seen once. Sequencing was performed on tumor tissue, taken before atezolizumab (anti-PD-L1) treatment. These receptors were collected from a man aged 65 to 85 with urothelial cancer. Both conserved end residues are part of each CDR3. A D gene is named only where the DNA matches it firmly. Expanded clones get a size class; other rows say once, few or many, or leave the size out.

-	TRBV11-3	TRBJ2-3	-	TGTGCCAGCAGGCAGGGAGGTCGGACAGATACGCAGTATTTT	CASRQGGRTDTQYF
-	TRBV19	TRBJ2-7	TRBD1	TGTGCCAGTAGTATATATCCGGGACAGGGGATCGTCTACGAGCAGTACTTC	CASSIYPGQGIVYEQYF
-	TRBV19	TRBJ1-1	-	TGTGCCAGTACGGGCTCCCACATGGGAACGGGAACTGAAGCTTTCTTT	CASTGSHMGTGTEAFF
few	TRBV28	TRBJ2-5	TRBD2	TGTGCCAGCAGTTTTGGACTAGGACCAGAGACCCAGTACTTC	CASSFGLGPETQYF
-	TRBV9	TRBJ2-7	TRBD2	TGTGCCAGCAGCCCAGGAGGGTACGCGGGAGGTACAAGCTACGAGCAGTACTTC	CASSPGGYAGGTSYEQYF
large	TRBV6-1	TRBJ2-3	TRBD1	TGTGCCAGCAGTGAAGGACAGGGGGGCGGCACAGATACGCAGTATTTT	CASSEGQGGGTDTQYF
-	TRBV25-1	TRBJ1-1	TRBD1	TGTGCCAGCAGTGGAAGACAGGGGAAATCGGCTGAAGCTTTCTTT	CASSGRQGKSAEAFF
-	TRBV14	TRBJ2-7	-	TGTGCCAGCAGCCAAGATCTTGCAGGCGAGCAGTACTTC	CASSQDLAGEQYF
few	TRBV1	TRBJ1-3	-	TGCGCCAGCAGCCAAGTTATGGATGGAAACACCATATATTTT	CASSQVMDGNTIYF
-	TRBV18	TRBJ2-7	TRBD2	TGTGCCAGCTCACCACCTCTTTTAGCGGGAGCCAGCGTGGGGGCCTACGAGCAGTACTTC	CASSPPLLAGASVGAYEQYF
-	TRBV19	TRBJ1-3	-	TGTGCCAGTACTCAAGGCTTTGGAAACACCATATATTTT	CASTQGFGNTIYF
-	TRBV19	TRBJ2-3	-	TGTGCCAGCCGGGACCACAGCACAGATACGCAGTATTTT	CASRDHSTDTQYF
-	TRBV7-7	TRBJ2-2	TRBD1	TGTGCCAGCAGCTTTCCTAGGACAGGCCCCAGCACCGGGGAGCTGTTTTTT	CASSFPRTGPSTGELFF
-	TRBV19	TRBJ1-2	-	TGTGCCAGTCTTATTCCGGGACGGAACTATGGCTACACCTTC	CASLIPGRNYGYTF
-	TRBV19	TRBJ1-2	TRBD1	TGTGCCAGCCAGGGACAGCCCAAAGGCTACACCTTC	CASQGQPKGYTF
once	TRBV19	TRBJ1-4	-	TGTGCCAGGCTCCCGGAGGGGGTGACGAATGAAAAACTGTTTTTT	CARLPEGVTNEKLFF
-	TRBV12-5	TRBJ2-1	-	TGTGCTAGTGGTCCCGGGACCGGATTGAACAATGAGCAGTTCTTC	CASGPGTGLNNEQFF
once	TRBV18	TRBJ1-1	-	TGTGCCAGCTCCCGTCGACAGGCGGAGAACACTGAAGCTTTCTTT	CASSRRQAENTEAFF
-	TRBV15	TRBJ1-1	-	TGTGCCACCAGCCCACCTGGGGGAACTACTGAAGCTTTCTTT	CATSPPGGTTEAFF
-	TRBV14	TRBJ2-3	-	TGTGCCAGCAGTTACACAGATACGCAGTATTTT	CASSYTDTQYF
-	TRBV6-8	TRBJ1-1	-	TGTGCCAGCAGTAGAATGGGGGGAACTGAAGCTTTCTTT	CASSRMGGTEAFF
few	TRBV6-8	TRBJ1-2	TRBD1	TGTGCCAGCAGTTCCGGGGGACAGGATTTCTATGGCTACACCTTC	CASSSGGQDFYGYTF